This TCR beta chain derives from a study of blood T cell repertoires in COVID-19. Study information: T cells, B-cell-depleted T cells, or PBMCs provided the cDNA or gDNA that served as material.

TCRdb keeps only in-frame clones here, not all; method: immunoSEQ multiplex PCR. The sample shows 200,000 to 250,000 clones, over 80% of them seen only once. CDR1 is MDHEN and CDR2 is SYDVKM in the germline V gene. This CDR3 has 15 residues. V was clipped by 6 bases and J by 7 bases; unmatched bases: 12. The TCR originated in a human donor in a cohort sampled during active COVID-19. This sequence joins TRBV28 and TRBJ1-2; TRBD1 agrees at 9 bases. Sequencing was performed on peripheral blood. Here the CDR3 DNA reads TGTGCCAGCAGAGAACCCGGGACAGGGTCTGGTGGCTACACCTTC. Protein sequence: CASREPGTGSGGYTF.